The 19 T cell receptor beta chains given below trace back to one sample, sequenced in a study of beta chain features in type 1 diabetes. Every isolated RNA sample was fully reverse transcribed, so sequencing captured expressed TCRB transcripts. This table comes from immunoSEQ multiplex PCR, and its TCRdb copy is limited to in-frame clones, with some not included. The table records about 340,000 clones, about 13% of them present only once. Study-level results: TCRB CDR3s were moderately but significantly shorter in Type 1 diabetes patients in all four CD4+ subsets.

The antigens for these receptors are not known. Sequences were obtained from naive CD4+ T cells from blood. Every receptor here comes from a woman aged 18-30 years with type 1 diabetes.

This chain connects TRBV7-2 to TRBJ1-2, with D perhaps matching TRBD1 (5 bases). CDR1 and CDR2 from the germline V gene are SGHTA and FQGNSA. The CDR3 extends over 13 amino acids. Trimming took 3 bases from V and 6 from J, leaving 11 bases between them. The CDR3 DNA reads TGTGCCAGCAGCTTCCTGACAGCTGATGGCTACACCTTC. This codes for CASSFLTADGYTF.

The chain links TRBV7-2 to TRBJ2-5; weak D call: TRBD2 (6 bases). The CDR3 spans 15 residues. CDR1 SGHTA and CDR2 FQGNSA come from the germline V gene. Trimming cost V 4 bases and J 4 bases, with 16 bases left between them. The CDR3 region is CASSSEGPQGETQYF. The CDR3 region has the DNA TGTGCCAGCAGCTCGGAGGGCCCTCAGGGAGAGACCCAGTACTTC.

This clone was counted only a few times. The V call is TRBV11-2, the J call TRBJ2-7; 10 bases line up with TRBD2. The CDR3 spans 15 residues. CDR1 SGHAT and CDR2 FQNNGV come from the germline V gene. Germline trimming cut 1 base from V and 5 bases from J; bases unmatched to any gene: 5. The CDR3 loop is CASSLGSSGSNEQYV. CDR3 in DNA: TGTGCCAGCAGCTTAGGGTCTAGCGGGAGCAACGAGCAGTACGTC.

This chain uses TRBV30 with TRBJ2-3; TRBD2 agrees at 11 bases. CDR3 size: 15 residues. Trimming removed 2 bases from V and 2 bases from J; junction bases left unmatched: 3. Per germline, CDR1 GTSNPN and CDR2 SVGIG (reference sequence). Here the CDR3 reads CAWSSTSGVTDTQYF. The CDR3 DNA reads TGTGCCTGGAGTTCGACTAGCGGGGTCACAGATACGCAGTATTTT.

This clone was counted once. The V gene is TRBV28, the J gene TRBJ1-4; weak D call: TRBD1 (5 bases). The CDR3 length is 14 residues. Trimming pared 7 bases from V and 8 bases from J, leaving 17 bases between. Germline CDR1 is MDHEN and CDR2 is SYDVKM. CDR3 DNA: TGTGCCAGCATCCGTGTAGGGGAAGGGGAAAAACTGTTTTTT. Protein sequence: CASIRVGEGEKLFF.

A few counts support this clone. The genes are TRBV10-3 and TRBJ2-5, with D hard to call. Germline V gene sequence: CDR1 ENHRY, CDR2 SYGVKD. Trimming removed 3 bases at V and 2 bases at J, with 4 bases between. The CDR3 consists of 12 residues. In DNA, the CDR3 is TGTGCCATCAGTGACTTTCAAGAGACCCAGTACTTC. Translated, it gives CAISDFQETQYF.

The chain combines TRBV9 with TRBJ1-5; 7 bases agree with TRBD1. The CDR3 sequence is 17 residues long. Germline V CDR1 and CDR2: SGDLS, YYNGEE. The V gene end was trimmed by 6 bases and the J gene end by 0 bases; junction bases not matched to a gene: 12. CDR3 bases: TGTGCCAGCACCCGACCGGGACAGTATCATAGCAATCAGCCCCAGCATTTT. Residues: CASTRPGQYHSNQPQHF.

This clone appeared a few times. This chain uses TRBV30 with TRBJ2-2; D perhaps matches TRBD2 (6 bases). Per the germline V gene, CDR1 is GTSNPN and CDR2 is SVGIG (reference sequence). The V end was cut by 2 bases, the J end by 3 bases, with 13 bases between. The CDR3 contains 15 residues. CDR3 in amino acids: CAWSFGSLHTGELFF. CDR3 in DNA: TGTGCCTGGAGTTTCGGGAGCCTACACACCGGGGAGCTGTTTTTT.

V gene TRBV5-6 combines with J gene TRBJ2-1; 9 bases map to TRBD2. In germline, CDR1 is SGHDT, CDR2 YYEEEE. V was clipped by 3 bases and J by 3 bases; unmatched bases: 10. CDR3 length: 17 amino acids. CDR3 bases: TGTGCCAGCAGCTCCCTGGGAGCGGGAGGTTTCTACAATGAGCAGTTCTTC. Protein product: CASSSLGAGGFYNEQFF.

The rearrangement joins TRBV19 to TRBJ2-4; D might be TRBD1 (5 bases). The CDR3 is made up of 15 amino acids. V was clipped by 3 bases and J by 0 bases, with 9 bases between them. Germline V gene sequence: CDR1 LNHDA, CDR2 SQIVND (reference sequence). The CDR3 DNA reads TGTGCCAGTAGTATGAGACAGCTAGCCAAAAACATTCAGTACTTC. Its translation: CASSMRQLAKNIQYF.

This clone was seen a few times. The chain employs TRBV5-4 and TRBJ2-1; D unclear. The CDR3 is 14 residues long. V was clipped by 3 bases and J by 7 bases, with 14 bases between them. The germline CDR1 and CDR2 sequences are SGHNT and YYREEE (reference sequence). The CDR3 region is CASSSNSAVNEQFF. CDR3 sequence (DNA): TGTGCCAGCAGCTCGAATTCGGCGGTGAATGAGCAGTTCTTC.

This clone occurred a few times. The genes are TRBV2 and TRBJ1-1; 7 positions match TRBD1. The CDR3 loop spans 15 amino acids. J gave up 2 bases and V 5 bases, and 8 bases lay outside the gene matches. Germline loops: CDR1 SNHLY, CDR2 FYNNEI. CDR3 bases: TGTGCCAGCAGTTCCGGACAGGCTATTAACACTGAAGCTTTCTTT. Protein: CASSSGQAINTEAFF.

This clone was recorded a few times. The J gene is TRBJ2-1, the V gene TRBV7-2; possibly TRBD1 for D (6 bases). This CDR3 comprises 12 residues. Between the trimmed V and J ends, which lost 10 bases and 5 bases, there was a span of 12 bases. From germline, CDR1 is SGHTA and CDR2 FQGNSA. This CDR3 reads CATEDSDNEQFF. CDR3 bases: TGTGCCACCGAGGACAGCGACAATGAGCAGTTCTTC.

In nucleotides, the CDR3 is TGTGCCAGCAGTGCCGACAGGGGACAAGCGAACACTGAAGCTTTCTTT. The encoded protein is CASSADRGQANTEAFF. V usage is TRBV27 and J usage is TRBJ1-1; TRBD1 aligns across 8 bases. The CDR3 totals 16 residues. J gave up 1 base and V 5 bases, and 9 bases lay outside the gene matches. Germline CDR1 and CDR2: MNHEY and SMNVEV (reference sequence).

This chain joins TRBV7-8 and TRBJ2-1; D is unclear. Germline loops: CDR1 SGHVS, CDR2 FQNEAQ. This CDR3 is built from 14 residues. V lost 7 bases to trimming and J lost 0 bases, with 10 bases between them. The CDR3 here is CASNTRPSYNEQFF. The CDR3 DNA reads TGTGCCAGCAACACGAGGCCCTCCTACAATGAGCAGTTCTTC. Combining the CDR3 with reference TRBV7-8 and TRBJ2-1 gives the whole variable domain GAGVSQSPRYKVAKRGQDVALRCDPISGHVSLFWYQQALGQGPEFLTYFQNEAQLDKSGLPSDRFFAERPEGSVSTLKIQRTQQEDSAVYLCASNTRPSYNEQFFGPGTRLTVL.

Concerning this clone itself: Additional DNA sequences in this sample encode the identical CDR3. The rearrangement joins TRBV5-1 to TRBJ2-7; D is uncertain. The V gene's germline CDR1 is SGHRS and CDR2 YFSETQ. This CDR3 is built from 11 residues. Trimming removed 4 bases from V and 3 bases from J, with 5 bases in between. CDR3 amino acids: CASSLDYEQYF. The CDR3, as DNA: TGCGCCAGCAGCCTAGACTACGAGCAGTACTTC.

This clone was counted only a few times. The rearrangement links TRBV6-5 to TRBJ2-2; 9 bases map to TRBD2. The CDR3 consists of 16 residues. From germline, CDR1 is MNHEY and CDR2 SVGAGI. V was pared by 0 bases and J by 1 base, with 0 bases of the junction left unmatched. The CDR3 reads CASSYSTSGNTGELFF. In DNA, the CDR3 is TGTGCCAGCAGTTACTCGACTAGCGGGAACACCGGGGAGCTGTTTTTT.

The V call is TRBV11-2, the J call TRBJ1-5; no clear D. The germline CDR1 and CDR2 sequences are SGHAT and FQNNGV. The CDR3 is 13 residues long. The V end was cut by 0 bases, the J end by 4 bases, with 4 bases between. The CDR3 nucleotides read TGTGCCAGCAGCTTAGATATGAATCAGCCCCAGCATTTT. This codes for CASSLDMNQPQHF.

This clone turned up a few times. This sequence joins TRBV28 and TRBJ2-4; D is ambiguous. Trimming cost V 3 bases and J 0 bases, with 9 bases left between them. CDR3 size: 15 residues. CDR1 is MDHEN, CDR2 SYDVKM, per germline. The CDR3 sequence is CASSLAVLAKNIQYF. The CDR3 DNA reads TGTGCCAGCAGTTTGGCAGTTTTAGCCAAAAACATTCAGTACTTC.